This T cell receptor beta chain was sequenced during a study of T-cell reconstitution after alpha-beta-depleted transplantation in children. Unique molecular identifiers tagged the TCRbeta library. TCRdb re-called the PCR reads through MiXCR, storing one row per CDR3 protein. This repertoire shows over 550,000 distinct CDR3 sequences, 10% to 13% found once; its top ten account for about 4%. In its sample, this clonotype was seen many times. The CDR3 runs 12 residues. Germline V CDR1 and CDR2: DFQATT, SNEGSKA (reference sequence). The germline V and J ends were trimmed by 3 bases and 6 bases, with 8 bases remaining between them.

This chain joins TRBV20-1 and TRBJ1-4; D is unresolved. Sequenced here: PBMCs from the stem cell graft donor, sampled from the stem cell graft. The receptor comes from a human donor who donated a stem cell graft to a child with acute myeloid leukemia. CDR3 in DNA: TGCAGTGCTAGGTTTTTGGATGAAAAACTGTTTTTT. This encodes CSARFLDEKLFF.